One and the same sample provided the 31 T cell receptor beta chains below, sequenced in a study of CD8 T cells in Susac syndrome. It was with random hexamers that roughly 0.45 to 1 ug RNA was reverse transcribed. TCRdb used MiXCR to reprocess the immunoSEQ multiplex PCR reads, holding one entry per CDR3 protein. The sample has tens of thousands of distinct CDR3 sequences; approximately 95% are singletons. The sample comprised CD8+ T cells from PBMCs. The receptor source for this set is a human donor with Susac syndrome.

The gene calls are TRBV4-3 and TRBJ2-1; 11 nucleotides line up with TRBD1. Germline loops: CDR1 LGHNA, CDR2 YSLEER. The CDR3 is 16 amino acids. Trimming cost V 0 bases and J 9 bases; bases outside gene matches: 7. In nucleotides, the CDR3 is TGCGCCAGCAGCCAAGATCGGGGACAGGGGGTAAGTGAGCAGTTCTTC. Protein sequence: CASSQDRGQGVSEQFF.

This clonotype was seen just once. The chain joins TRBV28 to TRBJ2-1; D possibly matches TRBD1 or TRBD2 (6 bases each). CDR1 and CDR2 (germline): MDHEN, SYDVKM. V lost 5 bases and J 0 bases, leaving 14 bases between the germline ends. The CDR3 runs 16 residues. The CDR3: CASSGGRARSYNEQFF. CDR3 nucleotide sequence: TGTGCCAGCAGTGGGGGGCGGGCCCGCTCCTACAATGAGCAGTTCTTC.

V and J are TRBV27 and TRBJ1-3, with no clear D. Trimming left V 5 bases short and J 2 bases short, with 10 bases between. Per the germline V gene, CDR1 is MNHEY and CDR2 is SMNVEV (reference sequence). The CDR3 extends over 14 amino acids. The CDR3 nucleotides are TGTGCCAGCAGTGCGGGGAGCGCTGGAAACACCATATATTTT. Encoded protein: CASSAGSAGNTIYF.

J is TRBJ1-1 and V is TRBV5-6, with no clear D. CDR1 is SGHDT and CDR2 is YYEEEE in the germline V gene. The CDR3 extends over 14 amino acids. V was shortened by 1 base and J by 4 bases, with 11 bases between the two germline ends. CDR3 sequence (DNA): TGTGCCAGCAGCTTGTTCCCAAGCGGCACTGAAGCTTTCTTT. It specifies CASSLFPSGTEAFF.

J is TRBJ2-1 and V is TRBV7-9, with TRBD2 identical over 14 bases. Germline CDR1 SEHNR, CDR2 FQNEAQ (reference sequence). The V segment lost 8 bases and the J segment 2 bases; nucleotides outside the gene matches: 8. The CDR3 contains 17 residues. The CDR3 reads CASVRLAGGLAYNEQFF. The CDR3 DNA follows: TGTGCCAGCGTCAGACTAGCGGGAGGGCTAGCCTACAATGAGCAGTTCTTC.

The CDR3 DNA reads TGTGCCAGCAGCCGCGAGCCGGGACTAGCCCCCGGCGAGCAGTACTTC. It translates to CASSREPGLAPGEQYF. The chain recombines TRBV13 with TRBJ2-7, with 9 bases aligning to TRBD2. Germline V gene lookup returns CDR1 PRHDT and CDR2 FYEKMQ (reference sequence). J was trimmed by 6 bases and V by 5 bases; bases with no gene match: 14. The CDR3 sequence is 16 residues long.

This sequence joins TRBV30 and TRBJ1-5, with D possibly TRBD1 on 5 matching bases. Trimming left V 1 base short and J 3 bases short, with 13 bases between. The germline V gene encodes CDR1 GTSNPN and CDR2 SVGIG (reference sequence). The CDR3 extends over 15 amino acids. The chain's CDR3 is CAWSAPGQTNQPQHF. In nucleotides, the CDR3 is TGTGCCTGGAGTGCCCCTGGACAAACCAATCAGCCCCAGCATTTT. The variable domain in full, completed from reference TRBV30 and TRBJ1-5, reads SQTIHQWPATLVQPVGSPLSLECTVEGTSNPNLYWYRQAAGRGLQLLFYSVGIGQISSEVPQNLSASRPQDRQFILSSKKLLLSDSGFYLCAWSAPGQTNQPQHFGDGTRLSIL.

The chain employs TRBV20-1 and TRBJ2-1; D gene unclear. The V end was cut by 0 bases, the J end by 9 bases, with 9 bases between. The CDR3 is 12 residues long. Germline assignment: CDR1 DFQATT and CDR2 SNEGSKA (reference sequence). The CDR3 is CSARDRMGEQFF. Written as DNA, the CDR3 is TGCAGTGCTAGAGATCGGATGGGTGAGCAGTTCTTC.

This clonotype has just one count. The rearrangement links TRBV5-6 to TRBJ2-5; 7 bases are shared with TRBD2. Germline lookup yields CDR1 SGHDT and CDR2 YYEEEE. The CDR3 covers 14 residues. The V gene end was trimmed by 4 bases and the J gene end by 1 base; junction bases not matched to a gene: 4. The CDR3 region is CASSQRLAQETQYF. In DNA, the CDR3 is TGTGCCAGCAGCCAGAGACTAGCCCAAGAGACCCAGTACTTC.

The chain joins TRBV9 to TRBJ2-2, with D perhaps assigned TRBD1 or TRBD2 (5 bases each). Per the germline V gene, CDR1 is SGDLS and CDR2 is YYNGEE. Between the trimmed V and J ends, which lost 0 bases and 4 bases, there was a span of 7 bases. The CDR3 contains 14 residues. Written as DNA, the CDR3 is TGTGCCAGCAGCGTAGCAGGGAGCACCGGGGAGCTGTTTTTT. Its translation is CASSVAGSTGELFF.

The chain is built from TRBV2 and TRBJ2-3, with D perhaps matching TRBD2 (5 bases). Looked up from germline, CDR1 is SNHLY and CDR2 is FYNNEI. The CDR3 contains 13 residues. The V gene lost 11 bases and the J gene lost 0 bases, with 12 bases spanning the gap. The CDR3 DNA reads TGTGCCCGGGAAGCGGAAAGCACAGATACGCAGTATTTT. Amino acids: CAREAESTDTQYF.

The rearrangement uses TRBV20-1 and TRBJ1-2; D is uncertain. The germline gives CDR1 DFQATT, CDR2 SNEGSKA (reference sequence). This CDR3 contains 14 residues. V lost 5 bases, J lost 3 bases, and 16 bases lay in between. This chain's CDR3 is CSAREGQSDYGYTF. The DNA for the CDR3 is TGCAGTGCTCGGGAGGGCCAATCGGACTATGGCTACACCTTC.

The V gene is TRBV6-2 or TRBV6-3, the J gene TRBJ1-1, with no clear D. This CDR3 comprises 12 residues. Per germline, CDR1 MNHEY and CDR2 SVGEGT. V was cut by 5 bases and J by 5 bases, with 9 bases left in between. For the CDR3, the DNA is TGTGCCAGCAGTAAACCGGGAACTGAAGCTTTCTTT. Its protein product is CASSKPGTEAFF.

The chain couples TRBV3-1 to TRBJ2-7; tentatively, D is TRBD1 (5 bases). The CDR3 contains 13 residues. V was clipped by 3 bases and J by 7 bases, with 13 bases between them. Germline V gives CDR1 LGHDT, CDR2 YNNKEL (reference sequence). The CDR3 bases are TGTGCCAGCAGCCAGTATACAGGTGAGGAGCAGTACTTC. Translating it yields CASSQYTGEEQYF.

V is TRBV6-2 or TRBV6-3 and J is TRBJ2-7; D remains ambiguous. The CDR3 runs 13 residues. Trimming stripped 2 bases from V and 2 bases from J, with 7 bases between. Germline V gene lookup returns CDR1 MNHEY and CDR2 SVGEGT. For the CDR3, the DNA is TGTGCCAGCAGTTACGTCAGTGCCTACGAGCAGTACTTC. Amino acids: CASSYVSAYEQYF.

This chain uses TRBV4-1 with TRBJ1-2; D ambiguous. There are 12 residues in the CDR3. Trimming took off 0 bases at V and 12 bases at J, with 11 bases between the two ends. CDR1 and CDR2 from the germline V gene are MGHRA and YSYEKL. The CDR3, as DNA: TGCGCCAGCAGCCAAGATTGGCAGACCAACACCTTC. Protein: CASSQDWQTNTF.

Only one count was recorded for this clonotype. The chain carries TRBV29-1 and TRBJ2-7; D ambiguous. This CDR3 region has 15 residues. V was cut by 1 base and J by 0 bases, with 13 bases left in between. CDR1 is SQVTM and CDR2 is ANQGSEA in the germline V gene. The CDR3 region has the DNA TGCAGCGTTGAAGCACACGTGGGCAGCTCCTACGAGCAGTACTTC. This gives the protein CSVEAHVGSSYEQYF.

The chain combines TRBV4-1 with TRBJ2-1; D gene unclear. Germline CDR1 and CDR2: MGHRA and YSYEKL. The CDR3 runs to 15 residues. The V end was cut by 6 bases, the J end by 0 bases, with 12 bases between. CDR3 sequence: CASSIAASSYNEQFF. The CDR3 DNA sequence: TGCGCCAGCAGTATTGCCGCCAGCTCCTACAATGAGCAGTTCTTC.

V is TRBV5-8 and J is TRBJ2-1; TRBD2 agrees at 7 bases. Germline V lookup: CDR1 SGHTS, CDR2 YDEGEE. After removal of 2 bases from V and 4 bases from J, the junction contained 6 bases not matched to a gene. This CDR3 comprises 15 residues. The CDR3 is CASSLGLVSYNEQFF. CDR3 in DNA: TGTGCCAGCAGCTTAGGACTAGTATCATACAATGAGCAGTTCTTC.

The V and J genes are TRBV30 and TRBJ1-1; D remains ambiguous. The CDR3 is 15 amino acids. Per the germline V gene, CDR1 is GTSNPN and CDR2 is SVGIG (reference sequence). Trimming stripped 0 bases from V and 0 bases from J, with 11 bases between. Here the CDR3 reads CAWSVGPRMNTEAFF. CDR3 bases: TGTGCCTGGAGTGTAGGTCCCAGGATGAACACTGAAGCTTTCTTT.

The chain recombines TRBV27 with TRBJ2-1, with D perhaps matching TRBD2 (6 bases). V lost 8 bases and J lost 9, with 20 bases in between. Germline V gene lookup returns CDR1 MNHEY and CDR2 SMNVEV (reference sequence). CDR3 length: 14 residues. CDR3 bases: TGTGCCAGCGGGACTTCGTTAGTGTCGCCTGAGCAGTTCTTC. Translated: CASGTSLVSPEQFF.

This chain connects TRBV5-1 to TRBJ1-1, with a possible D match to TRBD1 (5 bases). Trimming left V 0 bases short and J 1 base short, with 10 bases between. The CDR3 runs 15 residues. Germline V gene lookup returns CDR1 SGHRS and CDR2 YFSETQ. CDR3 DNA: TGCGCCAGCAGCTTGGTGCAGGGACCGAACACTGAAGCTTTCTTT. The encoded protein is CASSLVQGPNTEAFF.

This sequence joins TRBV9 and TRBJ2-3; no reliable D call. Germline loops: CDR1 SGDLS, CDR2 YYNGEE. V lost 0 bases to trimming and J lost 4 bases, with 3 bases between them. CDR3 length equals 12 residues. The CDR3, as DNA: TGTGCCAGCAGCGTAGCCGCAGATACGCAGTATTTT. It codes for CASSVAADTQYF.

By its share, this clonotype is medium-sized. The V and J genes are TRBV11-2 and TRBJ2-3; no clear D gene. The V gene's germline CDR1 is SGHAT and CDR2 FQNNGV. The CDR3 runs to 12 residues. V was shortened by 4 bases and J by 2 bases, with 4 bases between the two germline ends. CDR3 protein: CASSWLTDTQYF. CDR3 nucleotide sequence: TGTGCCAGCAGCTGGCTCACAGATACGCAGTATTTT.

Only one count was recorded for this clonotype. The chain is built from TRBV12-3 or TRBV12-4 and TRBJ2-5; D is possibly TRBD1 (6 bases). The length of the CDR3 is 14 residues. V was trimmed by 8 bases and J by 1 base, leaving 14 bases between them. DNA of the CDR3: TGTGCCAGCGCCCTGGCAGGGGCCCAAGAGACCCAGTACTTC. Translated, it gives CASALAGAQETQYF.

This clonotype was counted a single time. The chain carries TRBV28 and TRBJ2-7, with D possibly matching TRBD2 (6 bases). Germline CDR1 and CDR2: MDHEN and SYDVKM. V was cut by 8 bases and J by 0 bases, with 11 bases left in between. CDR3 length equals 13 residues. Here the CDR3 DNA reads TGTGCCAGCCGCAGCGGGCCCTCCTACGAGCAGTACTTC. It codes for CASRSGPSYEQYF.

The V call is TRBV4-3, the J call TRBJ2-7; no firm D call. From germline, CDR1 is LGHNA and CDR2 YSLEER. V was pared by 0 bases and J by 3 bases, with 9 bases between. The CDR3 runs to 14 residues. The CDR3 bases are TGCGCCAGCAGCCAAGATCGGGCCAACTACGAGCAGTACTTC. This translates into CASSQDRANYEQYF.

The chain couples TRBV4-1 to TRBJ1-1; 7 bases align to TRBD1. In germline, CDR1 is MGHRA, CDR2 YSYEKL. The CDR3 spans 16 residues. Trimming at V came to 5 bases and at J to 1 base, leaving 10 bases not matched to a gene. The CDR3 sequence: CASSKFVGGPNTEAFF. The CDR3, as DNA: TGCGCCAGCAGCAAGTTCGTAGGGGGCCCGAACACTGAAGCTTTCTTT.

This rearrangement joins TRBV13 to TRBJ2-3; 8 nucleotides agree with TRBD2. This CDR3 region has 15 residues. Germline CDR1 is PRHDT and CDR2 is FYEKMQ (reference sequence). Unmatched junction bases numbered 0, after V lost 0 bases and J lost 1 base. The CDR3 spells CASSLGTSGTDTQYF. The CDR3 coding sequence is TGTGCCAGCAGCTTAGGGACTAGCGGCACAGATACGCAGTATTTT.

This chain connects TRBV20-1 to TRBJ2-3, with D perhaps given as TRBD1 or TRBD2 (5 bases each). This CDR3 is built from 13 residues. Germline-derived CDR1 and CDR2 are DFQATT and SNEGSKA (reference sequence). The ends were cut back, 6 bases at V and 2 bases at J, with 12 bases in the middle. DNA of the CDR3: TGCAGTGCCCCCGGGGACCTCACAGATACGCAGTATTTT. Amino acids: CSAPGDLTDTQYF.

The V call is TRBV11-2, the J call TRBJ2-1; D is uncertain. The germline V and J ends were trimmed by 1 base and 4 bases, with 14 bases remaining between them. The CDR3 spans 16 residues. Per the germline V gene, CDR1 is SGHAT and CDR2 is FQNNGV. The CDR3 here is CASSLAPVGTYNEQFF. The CDR3 DNA reads TGTGCCAGCAGCTTAGCCCCCGTGGGAACATACAATGAGCAGTTCTTC.